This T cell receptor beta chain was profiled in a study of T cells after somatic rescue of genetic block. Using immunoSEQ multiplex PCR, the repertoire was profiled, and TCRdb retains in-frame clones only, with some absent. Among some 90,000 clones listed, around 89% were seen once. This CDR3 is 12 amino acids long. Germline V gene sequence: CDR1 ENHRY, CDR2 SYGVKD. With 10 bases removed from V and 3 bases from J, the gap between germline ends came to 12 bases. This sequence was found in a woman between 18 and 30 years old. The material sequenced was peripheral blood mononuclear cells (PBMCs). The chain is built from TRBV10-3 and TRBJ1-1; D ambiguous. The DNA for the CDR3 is TGTGCCACCAGAGGCGGGGACACTGAAGCTTTCTTT. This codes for CATRGGDTEAFF.